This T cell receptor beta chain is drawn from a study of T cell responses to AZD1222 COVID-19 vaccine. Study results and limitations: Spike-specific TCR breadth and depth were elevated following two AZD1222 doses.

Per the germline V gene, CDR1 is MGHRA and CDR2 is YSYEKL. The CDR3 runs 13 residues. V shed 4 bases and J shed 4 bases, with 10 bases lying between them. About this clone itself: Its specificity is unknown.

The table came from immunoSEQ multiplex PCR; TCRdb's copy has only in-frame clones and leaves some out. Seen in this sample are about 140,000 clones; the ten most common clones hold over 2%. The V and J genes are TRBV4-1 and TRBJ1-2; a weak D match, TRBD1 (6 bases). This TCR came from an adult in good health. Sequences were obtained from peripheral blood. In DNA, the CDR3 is TGCGCCAGCAGCCCCGGGACATCCTATGGCTACACCTTC. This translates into CASSPGTSYGYTF.